This TCR beta chain comes out of a study of blood T cell repertoires in COVID-19. Whole-study context: From the United States, Italy and Spain came samples of acute and convalescent COVID-19.

Profiling relied on immunoSEQ multiplex PCR, and the TCRdb table lists in-frame clones only, not all of them. The table shows 100,000 to 150,000 clones, with around 89% occurring only once. Germline V gene data show CDR1 as MGHRA and CDR2 as YSYEKL. The CDR3 is 19 amino acids. The ends lost 3 bases at V and 4 bases at J; junction bases unmatched: 18. The J gene is TRBJ1-1, the V gene TRBV4-1; 9 bases map to TRBD1. The sequenced sample was peripheral blood. The origin of this receptor is a man aged 60-69 years with COVID-19, enrolled during active disease. The CDR3 here is CASSQGAGQGGPSGTEAFF. The DNA of the CDR3 is TGCGCCAGCAGCCAGGGGGCGGGACAGGGCGGGCCAAGTGGCACTGAAGCTTTCTTT.